Below, 31 T cell receptor beta chains from the same sample are listed, as sequenced in a study of Ad26.COV2.S vaccination and SARS-CoV-2 variants. As to treatment: around 19 received Ad26.COV2.S at low or high dose, single or two shots; roughly five received placebo; per-sample allocation not given. Day 63 after the first vaccine or placebo injection was the time point for sampling. TCRdb's table, derived via immunoSEQ multiplex PCR, lists solely in-frame clones and lacks some. The sample shows some 370,000 clones, roughly 85% of them seen only once. This material consisted of peripheral blood, taken in a trial of Ad26.COV2.S vaccine versus placebo. These receptors originate from a person between 18 and 60 years old who received the Ad26.COV2.S COVID-19 vaccine or a placebo.

The V gene is TRBV27, the J gene TRBJ1-4; D is ambiguous. The CDR3 covers 15 residues. V lost 8 bases and J 5 bases, leaving 18 bases between the germline ends. Per germline, CDR1 MNHEY and CDR2 SMNVEV (reference sequence). The CDR3 DNA sequence: TGTGCCAGCTCACCGAGTACAGTGTTGAATGAAAAACTGTTTTTT. It codes for CASSPSTVLNEKLFF.

The chain joins TRBV27 to TRBJ2-1; D ambiguous. V dropped 2 bases and J dropped 0 bases, with 5 bases sitting between them. Germline V gene lookup returns CDR1 MNHEY and CDR2 SMNVEV (reference sequence). This CDR3 comprises 14 residues. The CDR3 region is CASSLASSYNEQFF. In DNA, the CDR3 is TGTGCCAGCAGTTTAGCGAGCTCCTACAATGAGCAGTTCTTC.

The chain uses TRBV20-1 and TRBJ1-5, with D possibly TRBD1 on 5 matching bases. The CDR3 runs to 14 residues. Germline assignment: CDR1 DFQATT and CDR2 SNEGSKA (reference sequence). V was cut by 3 bases and J by 4 bases, with 13 bases left in between. CDR3 amino acids: CSASGVRGNQPQHF. The CDR3 nucleotides read TGCAGTGCTAGTGGTGTGAGGGGAAATCAGCCCCAGCATTTT.

This sequence joins TRBV7-9 and TRBJ2-1; D ambiguous. The germline CDR1 and CDR2 sequences are SEHNR and FQNEAQ (reference sequence). The V end lost 3 bases, the J end lost 2 bases, and 8 bases lay between the germline ends. The CDR3 consists of 14 residues. The CDR3 sequence is CASSFRQTYNEQFF. The CDR3 nucleotides read TGTGCCAGCAGCTTCAGACAAACCTACAATGAGCAGTTCTTC.

The chain couples TRBV9 to TRBJ1-3; TRBD1 agrees at 7 bases. The CDR3 has 17 residues. CDR1 and CDR2 from the germline V gene are SGDLS and YYNGEE. The V and J ends lost 1 base and 4 bases, in that order; junction bases with no gene match: 11. CDR3 in DNA: TGTGCCAGCAGCGTAACTACCGACAGGGCCGGAGGAAACACCATATATTTT. Amino acid sequence: CASSVTTDRAGGNTIYF. Together with reference TRBV9 and TRBJ1-3, the CDR3 gives the full variable domain: DSGVTQTPKHLITATGQRVTLRCSPRSGDLSVYWYQQSLDQGLQFLIQYYNGEERAKGNILERFSAQQFPDLHSELNLSSLELGDSALYFCASSVTTDRAGGNTIYFGEGSWLTVV.

The rearrangement joins TRBV7-9 to TRBJ2-5; 8 bases are a match to TRBD1. The CDR3 sequence is 13 residues long. V was clipped by 3 bases and J by 4 bases; unmatched bases: 1. Germline assignment: CDR1 SEHNR and CDR2 FQNEAQ (reference sequence). Here the CDR3 reads CASSFRGLETQYF. The DNA of the CDR3 is TGTGCCAGCAGCTTCAGGGGGCTAGAGACCCAGTACTTC.

The chain links TRBV6-6 to TRBJ1-2, with TRBD1 matching 8 bases. The CDR3 extends over 14 amino acids. V trimming: 6 bases; J trimming: 7 bases; junction bases outside the gene matches: 10. Germline V CDR1 and CDR2: MNHNY, SVGAGI (reference sequence). CDR3 sequence (DNA): TGTGCCAGCAGCTCAACGGGACAGGCCTTTGGCTACACCTTC. It specifies CASSSTGQAFGYTF.

The genes are TRBV6-6 and TRBJ2-2; D not resolved. This CDR3 is built from 16 residues. Germline lookup yields CDR1 MNHNY and CDR2 SVGAGI (reference sequence). Trimming cost V 5 bases and J 6 bases, with 19 bases left between them. The CDR3: CASSTGSRPPSGELFF. Written as DNA, the CDR3 is TGTGCCAGCAGTACGGGTTCGCGGCCCCCCTCCGGGGAGCTGTTTTTT.

The genes are TRBV30 and TRBJ1-5; tentatively, D is TRBD1 (5 bases). Germline values: CDR1 GTSNPN, CDR2 SVGIG (reference sequence). Trimming removed 2 bases at V and 11 bases at J, with 16 bases between. The length of the CDR3 is 13 residues. CDR3 sequence: CAWSKGRLGTQHF. The CDR3 DNA reads TGTGCCTGGAGTAAGGGACGGCTTGGGACCCAGCATTTT.

The chain joins TRBV29-1 to TRBJ1-2; 9 bases are a match to TRBD1. V was pared by 3 bases and J by 3 bases, with 2 bases of the junction left unmatched. CDR1 is SQVTM, CDR2 ANQGSEA, per germline. The CDR3 has 13 residues. The CDR3 reads CSVEWTGDYGYTF. The CDR3 DNA sequence: TGCAGCGTTGAGTGGACAGGGGACTATGGCTACACCTTC.

Written as DNA, the CDR3 is TGTGCCAGCAGCTCTGATCAGGCGCCCTACAATGAGCAGTTCTTC. Translated: CASSSDQAPYNEQFF. The chain has TRBV5-4 and TRBJ2-1; D remains ambiguous. The V gene lost 3 bases and the J gene lost 2 bases, with 12 bases spanning the gap. The CDR3 sequence is 15 residues long. CDR1 and CDR2 (germline): SGHNT, YYREEE (reference sequence). The full variable domain, with the rest looked up from reference TRBV5-4 and TRBJ2-1, is ETGVTQSPTHLIKTRGQQVTLRCSSQSGHNTVSWYQQALGQGPQFIFQYYREEENGRGNFPPRFSGLQFPNYSSELNVNALELDDSALYLCASSSDQAPYNEQFFGPGTRLTVL.

The chain recombines TRBV27 with TRBJ2-7; D remains ambiguous. Between the trimmed V and J ends, which lost 5 bases and 3 bases, there was a span of 14 bases. This CDR3 is built from 14 residues. Per the germline V gene, CDR1 is MNHEY and CDR2 is SMNVEV (reference sequence). The CDR3 DNA reads TGTGCCAGCAGTCCTGGACCGGACGGCTACGAGCAGTACTTC. The encoded protein is CASSPGPDGYEQYF.

About this clone itself: Other nucleotide sequences in the sample specify the same CDR3. The chain combines TRBV12-5 with TRBJ2-3; 9 bases are shared with TRBD2. V dropped 0 bases and J dropped 0; count of bases not matched to a gene: 1. Germline V gives CDR1 LGHNT, CDR2 FRNRAP. This CDR3 contains 16 residues. CDR3 coding DNA: TGTGCTAGTGGTTTGGTACTAGCGGGTAGCACAGATACGCAGTATTTT. Translating gives CASGLVLAGSTDTQYF. The full variable domain, in which reference TRBV12-5 and TRBJ2-3 provide the parts outside the CDR3, is DARVTQTPRHKVTEMGQEVTMRCQPILGHNTVFWYRQTMMQGLELLAYFRNRAPLDDSGMPKDRFSAEMPDATLATLKIQPSEPRDSAVYFCASGLVLAGSTDTQYFGPGTRLTVL.

The chain carries TRBV5-6 and TRBJ2-1; 7 bases map to TRBD1. The CDR3 is 16 amino acids. V lost 6 bases and J lost 5; bases outside the gene matches: 14. Germline lookup yields CDR1 SGHDT and CDR2 YYEEEE. The CDR3 DNA reads TGTGCCAGCACTAAGACACAGGGGTTAGGGGACAATGAGCAGTTCTTC. Translated, it gives CASTKTQGLGDNEQFF.

The V call is TRBV6-6, the J call TRBJ1-1; TRBD1 is a possible D gene (6 bases). The germline V gene encodes CDR1 MNHNY and CDR2 SVGAGI (reference sequence). V gave up 2 bases and J gave up 5 bases, with 12 bases separating them. CDR3 size: 14 residues. The CDR3 DNA is TGTGCCAGCAGTTACGGTCAGGGGAGTACTGAAGCTTTCTTT. It yields the protein CASSYGQGSTEAFF.

The chain is built from TRBV3-1 (or the pseudogene TRBV3-2) and TRBJ1-2; TRBD1 matches 12 bases. V lost 8 bases and J lost 8; bases outside the gene matches: 18. Germline V lookup: CDR1 LGHDT, CDR2 YNNKEL (reference sequence). The CDR3 runs 17 residues. The CDR3 loop is CASAGGTGGPEEQGYTF. CDR3 sequence (DNA): TGTGCCAGCGCCGGCGGGACAGGGGGCCCCGAAGAACAAGGCTACACCTTC.

J is TRBJ1-6 and V is TRBV7-2; a possible D gene is TRBD1 (6 bases). V was clipped by 5 bases and J by 5 bases, with 13 bases between them. The CDR3 is 15 residues long. Germline CDR1 reads SGHTA; CDR2 reads FQGNSA. CDR3: CASSPRGGHNSPLHF. The CDR3 nucleotides are TGTGCCAGCAGCCCCCGCGGGGGCCATAATTCACCCCTCCACTTT.

The V call is TRBV29-1, the J call TRBJ1-2; D is undetermined. Trimming removed 5 bases from V and 2 bases from J, with 18 bases in between. The CDR3 spans 15 residues. The germline V gene has CDR1 SQVTM and CDR2 ANQGSEA. The chain's CDR3 is CSVRLWQNTNYGYTF. The CDR3 bases are TGCAGCGTTCGACTGTGGCAGAACACCAACTATGGCTACACCTTC.

The chain joins TRBV24-1 to TRBJ2-5; D tentatively reads TRBD1 or TRBD2 (5 bases each). Germline lookup yields CDR1 KGHDR and CDR2 SFDVKD. Trimming cost V 3 bases and J 2 bases, with 12 bases left between them. This CDR3 comprises 15 residues. CDR3 residues: CATSDPGSPQETQYF. The CDR3 nucleotides read TGTGCCACCAGTGATCCAGGGAGCCCGCAAGAGACCCAGTACTTC.

The chain links TRBV6-6 to TRBJ1-5; 7 bases line up with TRBD1. CDR3 length equals 16 residues. In germline, CDR1 is MNHNY, CDR2 SVGAGI (reference sequence). V shed 2 bases and J 1 base; nucleotides not matched to a gene: 5. CDR3 protein: CASSYEQGTSNQPQHF. The CDR3 DNA reads as TGTGCCAGCAGTTACGAACAGGGGACGAGCAATCAGCCCCAGCATTTT.

The chain carries TRBV7-3 and TRBJ1-6; D is perhaps TRBD1 (6 bases). The length of the CDR3 is 15 residues. Germline V gives CDR1 SGHTA, CDR2 FQGTGA. Trimming took 5 bases from V and 10 from J, leaving 18 bases between them. The CDR3 sequence is CASSPYGGLDSPLHF. The CDR3 region has the DNA TGTGCCAGCAGCCCCTATGGGGGGCTTGACTCACCCCTCCACTTT.

This clone was seen once. The chain carries TRBV14 and TRBJ2-1; D remains ambiguous. CDR3 size: 14 residues. The V end lost 4 bases, the J end lost 6 bases, and 13 bases lay between the germline ends. CDR1 is SGHDN, CDR2 FVKESK, per germline. CDR3 loop: CASSPSRGPNEQFF. The CDR3 DNA reads TGTGCCAGCAGCCCCTCCCGTGGGCCCAATGAGCAGTTCTTC. Combining the CDR3 with reference TRBV14 and TRBJ2-1 gives the whole variable domain EAGVTQFPSHSVIEKGQTVTLRCDPISGHDNLYWYRRVMGKEIKFLLHFVKESKQDESGMPNNRFLAERTGGTYSTLKVQPAELEDSGVYFCASSPSRGPNEQFFGPGTRLTVL.

V and J are TRBV6-5 and TRBJ2-6; D ambiguous. Trimming took 7 bases from V and 2 from J, leaving 6 bases between them. Germline CDR1 and CDR2: MNHEY and SVGAGI. The CDR3 spans 13 residues. The CDR3 coding sequence is TGTGCCAGCATACTGCCTGGGGCCAACGTCCTGACTTTC. Its translation is CASILPGANVLTF.

This clone was recorded once. The rearrangement links TRBV27 to TRBJ2-7; tentatively, D is TRBD1 (6 bases). The germline V gene has CDR1 MNHEY and CDR2 SMNVEV (reference sequence). The CDR3 sequence is 14 residues long. V was shortened by 7 bases and J by 1 base, with 14 bases between the two germline ends. The CDR3 spells CASNLSGQSYEQYF. DNA of the CDR3: TGTGCCAGCAATCTCTCGGGACAATCCTACGAGCAGTACTTC.

Comments on this clone: Within the sample, other DNA sequences also encode this same CDR3. This chain uses TRBV7-6 with TRBJ2-3; D unresolved. The V gene's germline CDR1 is SGHVS and CDR2 FNYEAQ. The CDR3 is 12 residues long. The ends were cut back, 3 bases at V and 0 bases at J, with 1 base in the middle. In DNA form, the CDR3 reads TGTGCCAGCAGCTTGAGCACAGATACGCAGTATTTT. Protein sequence: CASSLSTDTQYF.

The count of this clone is one. The chain's CDR3 is CASSGGTGNEQFF. The CDR3 nucleotides are TGTGCCAGCAGTGGGGGGACAGGCAATGAGCAGTTCTTC. This chain links TRBV2 with TRBJ2-1; 8 bases agree with TRBD1. Germline V CDR1 and CDR2: SNHLY, FYNNEI. V was clipped by 4 bases and J by 6 bases; unmatched bases: 2. The CDR3 sequence is 13 residues long.

V and J are TRBV6-2 or TRBV6-3 and TRBJ1-5; no clear D. Germline V gene data show CDR1 as MNHEY and CDR2 as SVGEGT. The CDR3 totals 14 residues. V dropped 0 bases and J dropped 6 bases, with 9 bases sitting between them. The CDR3, as DNA: TGTGCCAGCAGTTACTCCGGCAGTGGTCAGCCCCAGCATTTT. Protein: CASSYSGSGQPQHF.

V and J are TRBV27 and TRBJ2-1; weak D call: TRBD2 (7 bases). V was clipped by 8 bases and J by 8 bases, with 19 bases between them. This CDR3 has 14 residues. CDR1 is MNHEY and CDR2 is SMNVEV in the germline V gene (reference sequence). DNA of the CDR3: TGTGCCAGCCGGGCACAAACGGGGGGCGATGAGCAGTTCTTC. Encoded protein: CASRAQTGGDEQFF.

The rearrangement uses TRBV9 and TRBJ2-7; 7 nucleotides match TRBD2. Per germline, CDR1 SGDLS and CDR2 YYNGEE. The CDR3 is 13 amino acids. The V segment lost 3 bases and the J segment 3 bases; nucleotides outside the gene matches: 3. CDR3 nucleotide sequence: TGTGCCAGCAGCGCCGGACTAGGCTACGAGCAGTACTTC. The encoded protein is CASSAGLGYEQYF.

The V gene is TRBV4-3, the J gene TRBJ1-2; 7 positions match TRBD1. This CDR3 is 14 amino acids long. Germline assignment: CDR1 LGHNA and CDR2 YSLEER. After removal of 4 bases from V and 8 bases from J, the junction contained 10 bases not matched to a gene. The CDR3 DNA reads as TGCGCCAGCAGCCCGGACAGGTGGGCTATGGGCTACACCTTC. Translating it yields CASSPDRWAMGYTF.

The rearrangement joins TRBV27 to TRBJ1-2; D call uncertain. The germline gives CDR1 MNHEY, CDR2 SMNVEV (reference sequence). V gave up 5 bases and J gave up 8 bases, with 15 bases separating them. The CDR3 is 13 residues long. The CDR3 loop reads CASSPRAGLGYTF. The CDR3 nucleotides read TGTGCCAGCAGTCCGAGGGCGGGGTTAGGCTACACCTTC.